This T cell receptor beta chain was sequenced in a study of Ad26.COV2.S vaccination and SARS-CoV-2 variants. On the study more broadly: Participants got Ad26.COV2.S intramuscularly, once or twice 56 days apart.

The assay was immunoSEQ multiplex PCR, and TCRdb's table has in-frame clones only and misses some. The sample has about 480,000 clones, about 83% seen once. V lost 10 bases and J lost 6, with 13 bases in between. This CDR3 spans 11 amino acids. The V gene's germline CDR1 is MNHEY and CDR2 SVGAGI. Treatment in this sample: roughly 18 received Ad26.COV2.S at low or high dose, single or two shots; 5 received placebo; per-sample allocation not given. Sampling happened 63 days after the first vaccine or placebo injection. Donor was an adult aged 18-55 years in Boston. What was given as vaccine was an Ad26 vector encoding Wuhan-strain SARS-CoV-2 spike.

The V and J genes are TRBV6-5 and TRBJ2-7; D ambiguous. This clonotype originated in a person aged 18-60 years who received the Ad26.COV2.S COVID-19 vaccine or a placebo. The sequences come from peripheral blood, collected in a trial of Ad26.COV2.S vaccine versus placebo. The CDR3 bases are TGTGCCATCCATACTTCGCGCGAGCAGTACTTC. It codes for CAIHTSREQYF.